Shown below are 18 T cell receptor beta chains from a single sample sequenced in a study of cytomegalovirus exposure and HLA in healthy donors. 13 Jbeta primers and 60 Vbeta primers were used for the PCR. Here immunoSEQ multiplex PCR was the method, and the copy in TCRdb shows in-frame clones only, minus some. This table has fewer than 70,000 clones, less than 75% appearing once. Sequenced input: PBMCs. These TCRs come from a woman aged 25 to 45 in good health and CMV-seronegative.

This clone was counted only a few times. The chain links TRBV6-6 to TRBJ1-1, with 7 bases that match TRBD1. The CDR3 is 13 amino acids. Germline CDR1 is MNHNY and CDR2 is SVGAGI (reference sequence). V was pared by 6 bases and J by 3 bases, with 4 bases of the junction left unmatched. The DNA of the CDR3 is TGTGCCAGCAGAACCGACAGGGACACTGAAGCTTTCTTT. Its protein product is CASRTDRDTEAFF.

This sequence joins TRBV27 and TRBJ2-5; unclear D gene. The CDR3 has 14 residues. CDR1 and CDR2 (germline): MNHEY, SMNVEV (reference sequence). V lost 6 bases to trimming and J lost 0 bases, with 11 bases between them. The CDR3 bases are TGTGCCAGCAGACGACCCGGGTACCAAGAGACCCAGTACTTC. Translating gives CASRRPGYQETQYF.

This sequence joins TRBV5-6 and TRBJ2-7, with 8 bases aligning to TRBD2. The CDR3 has 14 amino acids. Germline V lookup: CDR1 SGHDT, CDR2 YYEEEE. V lost 3 bases to trimming and J lost 7 bases; unmatched junction nucleotides: 9. The CDR3 loop reads CASSWGGGLREQYF. For the CDR3, the DNA is TGTGCCAGCAGCTGGGGCGGGGGGCTAAGAGAGCAGTACTTC.

V is TRBV2 and J is TRBJ2-3, with TRBD1 as a possible D gene (6 bases). Germline V lookup: CDR1 SNHLY, CDR2 FYNNEI. The CDR3 runs 14 residues. V lost 5 bases, J lost 4 bases, and 13 bases lay in between. CDR3 sequence reads: CASSRPGASDTQYF. The CDR3, as DNA: TGTGCCAGCAGTAGGCCAGGGGCGTCAGATACGCAGTATTTT.

In its sample, this clone was seen a few times. The genes are TRBV7-9 and TRBJ2-6, with 9 bases matching TRBD1. CDR1 and CDR2 (germline): SEHNR, FQNEAQ (reference sequence). This CDR3 region has 17 residues. Trimming cost V 2 bases and J 2 bases; bases outside gene matches: 4. The CDR3 DNA is TGTGCCAGCAGCTTAACCGGGACAGGGACTGGGGCCAACGTCCTGACTTTC. It encodes CASSLTGTGTGANVLTF.

The chain uses TRBV28 and TRBJ2-5; 8 nucleotides agree with TRBD2. This CDR3 comprises 12 residues. CDR1 is MDHEN, CDR2 SYDVKM, per germline. The J segment lost 5 bases and the V segment lost 7 bases, leaving 3 bases of the junction unmatched. The CDR3 DNA is TGTGCCAGCAAGGCTAGCGGGGAGACCCAGTACTTC. It is translated as CASKASGETQYF.

The chain joins TRBV6-5 to TRBJ2-7; 7 bases map to TRBD1. Unmatched junction bases numbered 9, after V lost 6 bases and J lost 4 bases. The germline V gene has CDR1 MNHEY and CDR2 SVGAGI. The CDR3 spans 14 residues. CDR3 DNA: TGTGCCAGCAGCTATGACAGGGAATCGTACGAGCAGTACTTC. Amino acid sequence: CASSYDRESYEQYF.

The rearrangement links TRBV2 to TRBJ2-6, with no clear D. The V gene lost 6 bases and the J gene lost 1 base, with 10 bases spanning the gap. The V gene's germline CDR1 is SNHLY and CDR2 FYNNEI. The CDR3 length is 15 residues. CDR3 in amino acids: CASSVIGSGANVLTF. The CDR3 region has the DNA TGTGCCAGCAGCGTGATCGGGTCTGGGGCCAACGTCCTGACTTTC.

The chain uses TRBV4-3 and TRBJ2-7; 12 bases match TRBD1. This CDR3 spans 18 amino acids. Trimming removed 1 base from V and 5 bases from J; junction bases left unmatched: 12. CDR1 and CDR2 (germline): LGHNA, YSLEER. Here the CDR3 reads CASSQVGILGTGGHEQYF. The DNA of the CDR3 is TGCGCCAGCAGCCAAGTGGGCATTCTCGGGACAGGGGGCCACGAGCAGTACTTC.

A few counts support this clone. The chain employs TRBV5-4 and TRBJ2-5; a weak D match, TRBD1 (6 bases). Between the trimmed V and J ends, which lost 4 bases and 3 bases, there was a span of 16 bases. Germline assignment: CDR1 SGHNT and CDR2 YYREEE (reference sequence). This CDR3 has 15 residues. The CDR3 region is CASSTTIGGEETQYF. As DNA, the CDR3 is TGTGCCAGCAGCACTACAATTGGGGGCGAAGAGACCCAGTACTTC.

This clone appeared a single time. The rearrangement uses TRBV5-5 and TRBJ2-7, with 9 bases identical to TRBD1. CDR1 SGHKS and CDR2 YYEKEE come from the germline V gene (reference sequence). The CDR3 extends over 14 amino acids. The junction had 11 bases not matched to a gene; V was cut back by 6 bases and J by 7 bases. The CDR3 here is CASTKDRGPGEQYF. The CDR3 nucleotides are TGTGCCAGCACCAAGGACAGGGGACCGGGTGAGCAGTACTTC.

This chain uses TRBV27 with TRBJ2-3, with TRBD2 matching over 11 bases. The V gene end was trimmed by 6 bases and the J gene end by 1 base; junction bases not matched to a gene: 0. The CDR3 covers 14 residues. The germline gives CDR1 MNHEY, CDR2 SMNVEV (reference sequence). CDR3 nucleotide sequence: TGTGCCAGCAGGGGACTAGCGGGCACAGATACGCAGTATTTT. This translates into CASRGLAGTDTQYF.

The chain is built from TRBV4-1 and TRBJ2-7, with a possible D match to TRBD1 (6 bases). Trimming left V 4 bases short and J 5 bases short, with 18 bases between. The CDR3 is 15 residues long. Germline V CDR1 and CDR2: MGHRA, YSYEKL. CDR3 nucleotides: TGCGCCAGCAGCCCTGAGTCCAGGGGTTTAGACGAGCAGTACTTC. Amino acids: CASSPESRGLDEQYF.

The V gene is TRBV30, the J gene TRBJ1-1; D is perhaps TRBD1 (5 bases). The CDR3 spans 16 residues. V was shortened by 1 base and J by 0 bases, with 15 bases between the two germline ends. CDR1 is GTSNPN and CDR2 is SVGIG in the germline V gene (reference sequence). The CDR3 coding sequence is TGTGCCTGGAGTGGCGGGGCGTTGGGGTTGAACACTGAAGCTTTCTTT. It specifies CAWSGGALGLNTEAFF.

The chain employs TRBV10-3 and TRBJ2-7; TRBD1 agrees at 12 bases. This CDR3 contains 19 residues. The V segment lost 6 bases and the J segment 0 bases; nucleotides outside the gene matches: 15. Germline V gene data show CDR1 as ENHRY and CDR2 as SYGVKD. CDR3 loop: CAISPSGTGGALASYEQYF. Written as DNA, the CDR3 is TGTGCCATCAGCCCATCCGGGACAGGGGGCGCACTCGCCTCCTACGAGCAGTACTTC.

The genes are TRBV27 and TRBJ1-2; TRBD1 agrees at 9 bases. The V gene end was trimmed by 5 bases and the J gene end by 5 bases; junction bases not matched to a gene: 9. CDR1 is MNHEY, CDR2 SMNVEV, per germline (reference sequence). This CDR3 region has 15 residues. CDR3 loop: CASSPSPDRGYGYTF. The CDR3 bases are TGTGCCAGCAGTCCCTCCCCGGACAGGGGTTATGGCTACACCTTC.

This clone was seen more than once but under ten times. This sequence joins TRBV4-2 and TRBJ1-5, with D possibly TRBD1 on 5 matching bases. CDR1 and CDR2 from the germline V gene are LGHNA and YNFKEQ. This CDR3 region has 17 residues. V was cut by 1 base and J by 0 bases, with 13 bases left in between. The DNA for the CDR3 is TGTGCCAGCAGCCAAGTGTTCGGGGGGGATAGCAATCAGCCCCAGCATTTT. Its translation is CASSQVFGGDSNQPQHF.

This chain joins TRBV11-2 and TRBJ1-5, with D unresolved. V lost 0 bases, J lost 6 bases, and 9 bases lay in between. The germline V gene has CDR1 SGHAT and CDR2 FQNNGV. The CDR3 is made up of 14 amino acids. The CDR3 protein is CASSLDQRSQPQHF. CDR3 nucleotides: TGTGCCAGCAGCTTAGACCAAAGGAGTCAGCCCCAGCATTTT.